This entry describes one T cell receptor beta chain. Its target is unknown. Looked up from germline, CDR1 is LGHDT and CDR2 is YNNKEL (reference sequence). J lost 13 bases, V lost 0 bases, and 18 bases had no gene match. This CDR3 has 18 amino acids. The source of the sample is a study of T cell responses to AZD1222 COVID-19 vaccine. Using immunoSEQ multiplex PCR, the repertoire was profiled, and TCRdb retains in-frame clones only, with some absent. The sample comprises roughly 100,000 clones, 90% of which are singletons, and 4% to 5.5% rests with the top ten. Findings and limits, study-wide: Baseline serostatus was positive in only a handful of AZD1222 recipients. As reported, nearly half of all spike-specific TCRs target variant regions that are unmutated. Mostly white British, mostly female donors; authors suggested clonal diversity may be underestimated. Rises in breadth and depth of Spike-specific TCRs came after two AZD1222 doses.

The starting material was peripheral blood, obtained on day 0 of AZD1222 vaccination. The V call is TRBV3-1 (or the pseudogene TRBV3-2), the J call TRBJ2-4; the match to TRBD2 covers 10 bases. The sequence derives from an adult in good health. The CDR3 sequence is CASSQDRGTSAPRGPQYF. Written as DNA, the CDR3 is TGTGCCAGCAGCCAAGATAGGGGGACTAGCGCGCCCCGAGGGCCGCAGTACTTC.